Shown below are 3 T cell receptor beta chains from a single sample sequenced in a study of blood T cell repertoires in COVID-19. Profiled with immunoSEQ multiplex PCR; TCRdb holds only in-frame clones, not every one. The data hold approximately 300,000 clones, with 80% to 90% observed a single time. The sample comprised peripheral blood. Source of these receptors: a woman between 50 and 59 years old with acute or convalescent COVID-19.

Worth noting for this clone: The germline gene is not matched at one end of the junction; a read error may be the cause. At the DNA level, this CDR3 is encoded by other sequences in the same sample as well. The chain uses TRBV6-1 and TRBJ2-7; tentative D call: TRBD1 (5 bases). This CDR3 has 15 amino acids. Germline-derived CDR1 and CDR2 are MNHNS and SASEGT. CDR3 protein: CASSEMGTGTYEQYF. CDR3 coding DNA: TGTGCCAGCAGTGAAATGGGAACAGGCACCTATGAGCAGTACTTC.

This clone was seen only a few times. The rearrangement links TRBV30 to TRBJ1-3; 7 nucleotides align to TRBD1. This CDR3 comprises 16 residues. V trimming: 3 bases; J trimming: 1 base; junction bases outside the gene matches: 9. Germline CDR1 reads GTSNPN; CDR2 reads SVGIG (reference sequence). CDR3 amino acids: CAWSGDSTHSGNTIYF. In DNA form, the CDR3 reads TGTGCCTGGAGCGGGGACAGCACTCATTCTGGAAACACCATATATTTT.

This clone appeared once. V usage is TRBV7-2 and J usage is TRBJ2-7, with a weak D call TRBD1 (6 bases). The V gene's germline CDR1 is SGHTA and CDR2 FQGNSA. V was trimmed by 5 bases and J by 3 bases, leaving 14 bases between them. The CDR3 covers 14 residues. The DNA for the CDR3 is TGTGCCAGCAGCCCACGGACAGACCTCTACGAGCAGTACTTC. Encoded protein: CASSPRTDLYEQYF.